The entry below gives a single T cell receptor (beta chain) sequence along with its context. Its matching antigen is unknown. The sample comes from a study of T cells in localized non-small cell lung cancer. Some clones are missing from TCRdb's copy, which holds only in-frame ones; the method was immunoSEQ multiplex PCR. The data show 55,000 to 75,000 clones, with about nine tenths seen just once and 21% held by the top ten. Overall study results and limits: There were a median around 57 of the top 100 tumor clones appearing in adjacent lung. Measurement of T cell clonality placed uninvolved adjacent lung highest, above the level in tumor.

Trimming took 6 bases from V and 2 from J; bases not matched to a gene: 7. This CDR3 region has 15 residues. Germline values: CDR1 MNHEY, CDR2 SVGAGI. V usage is TRBV6-5 and J usage is TRBJ2-3; TRBD1 matches at 8 bases. The material sequenced was peripheral blood, taken before any cancer treatment. This receptor was obtained from a male donor at least 60 years old with stage III squamous cell lung carcinoma. The CDR3: CASSQTGVDTDTQYF. As DNA, the CDR3 is TGTGCCAGCAGCCAGACAGGGGTTGACACAGATACGCAGTATTTT.